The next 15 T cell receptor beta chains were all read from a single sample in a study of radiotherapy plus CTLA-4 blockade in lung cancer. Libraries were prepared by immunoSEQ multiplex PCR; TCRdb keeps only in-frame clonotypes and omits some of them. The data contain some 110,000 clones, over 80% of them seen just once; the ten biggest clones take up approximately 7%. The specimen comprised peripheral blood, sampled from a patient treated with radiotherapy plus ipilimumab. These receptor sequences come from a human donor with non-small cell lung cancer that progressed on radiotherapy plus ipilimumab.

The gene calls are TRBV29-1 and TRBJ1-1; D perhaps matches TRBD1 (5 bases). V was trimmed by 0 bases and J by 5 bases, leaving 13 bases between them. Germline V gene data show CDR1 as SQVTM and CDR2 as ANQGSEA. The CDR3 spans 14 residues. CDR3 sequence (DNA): TGCAGCGTTGAAGATACTTCCAGGGAGACTGAAGCTTTCTTT. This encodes CSVEDTSRETEAFF. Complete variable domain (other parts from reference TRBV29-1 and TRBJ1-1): SAVISQKPSRDICQRGTSLTIQCQVDSQVTMMFWYRQQPGQSLTLIATANQGSEATYESGFVIDKFPISRPNLTFSTLTVSNMSPEDSSIYLCSVEDTSRETEAFFGQGTRLTVV.

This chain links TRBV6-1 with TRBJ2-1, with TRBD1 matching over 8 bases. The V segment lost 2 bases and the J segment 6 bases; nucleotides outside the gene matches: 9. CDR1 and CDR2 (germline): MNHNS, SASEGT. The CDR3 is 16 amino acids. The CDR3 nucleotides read TGTGCCAGCAGTGAACGGACAGGGCTCGTGGTCAATGAGCAGTTCTTC. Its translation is CASSERTGLVVNEQFF.

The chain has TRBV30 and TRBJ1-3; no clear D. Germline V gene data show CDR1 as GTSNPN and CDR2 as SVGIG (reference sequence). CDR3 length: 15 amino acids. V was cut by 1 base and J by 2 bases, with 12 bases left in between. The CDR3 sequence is CAWSDNLHPGNTIYF. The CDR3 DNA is TGTGCCTGGAGTGACAACCTGCATCCTGGAAACACCATATATTTT. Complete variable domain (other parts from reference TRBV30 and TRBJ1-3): SQTIHQWPATLVQPVGSPLSLECTVEGTSNPNLYWYRQAAGRGLQLLFYSVGIGQISSEVPQNLSASRPQDRQFILSSKKLLLSDSGFYLCAWSDNLHPGNTIYFGEGSWLTVV.

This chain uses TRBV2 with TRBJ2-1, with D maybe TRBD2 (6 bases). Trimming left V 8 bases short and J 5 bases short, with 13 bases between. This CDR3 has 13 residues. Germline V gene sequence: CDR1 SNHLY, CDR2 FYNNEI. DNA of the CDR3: TGTGCCAGCCGGCGGGACCAAAACAATGAGCAGTTCTTC. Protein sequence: CASRRDQNNEQFF. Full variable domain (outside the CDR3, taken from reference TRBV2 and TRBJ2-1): EPEVTQTPSHQVTQMGQEVILRCVPISNHLYFYWYRQILGQKVEFLVSFYNNEISEKSEIFDDQFSVERPDGSNFTLKIRSTKLEDSAMYFCASRRDQNNEQFFGPGTRLTVL.

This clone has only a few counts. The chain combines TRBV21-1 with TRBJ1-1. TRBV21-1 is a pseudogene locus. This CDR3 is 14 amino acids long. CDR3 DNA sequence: TGTGCCAGCAGCGGCCTCAGGGAGGGCACTGAAGCTTTCTTT. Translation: CASSGLREGTEAFF.

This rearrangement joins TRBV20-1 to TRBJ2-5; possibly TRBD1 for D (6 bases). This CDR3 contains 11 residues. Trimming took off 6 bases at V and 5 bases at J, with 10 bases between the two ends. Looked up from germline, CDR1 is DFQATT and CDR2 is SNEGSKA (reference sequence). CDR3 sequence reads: CSAFRGETQYF. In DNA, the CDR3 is TGCAGTGCCTTTAGGGGGGAGACCCAGTACTTC.

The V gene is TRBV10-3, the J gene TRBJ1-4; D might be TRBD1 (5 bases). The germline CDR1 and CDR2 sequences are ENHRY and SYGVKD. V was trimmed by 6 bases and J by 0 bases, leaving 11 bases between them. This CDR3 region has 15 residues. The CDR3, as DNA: TGTGCCATCAGAAGTGACAGTGCAACTAATGAAAAACTGTTTTTT. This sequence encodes CAIRSDSATNEKLFF.

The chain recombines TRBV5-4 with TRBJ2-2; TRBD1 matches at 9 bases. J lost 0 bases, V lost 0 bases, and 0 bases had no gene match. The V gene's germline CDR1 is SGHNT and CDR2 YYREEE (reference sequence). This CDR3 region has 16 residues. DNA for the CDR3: TGTGCCAGCAGCTTGGGGGACAGGGCGAACACCGGGGAGCTGTTTTTT. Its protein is CASSLGDRANTGELFF. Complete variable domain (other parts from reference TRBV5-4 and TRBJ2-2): ETGVTQSPTHLIKTRGQQVTLRCSSQSGHNTVSWYQQALGQGPQFIFQYYREEENGRGNFPPRFSGLQFPNYSSELNVNALELDDSALYLCASSLGDRANTGELFFGEGSRLTVL.

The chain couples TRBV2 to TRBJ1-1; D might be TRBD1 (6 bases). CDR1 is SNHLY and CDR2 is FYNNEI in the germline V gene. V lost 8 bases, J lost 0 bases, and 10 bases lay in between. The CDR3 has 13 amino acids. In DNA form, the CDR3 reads TGTGCCAGCCACAGGGACTTGAACACTGAAGCTTTCTTT. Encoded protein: CASHRDLNTEAFF. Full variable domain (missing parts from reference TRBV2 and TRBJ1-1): EPEVTQTPSHQVTQMGQEVILRCVPISNHLYFYWYRQILGQKVEFLVSFYNNEISEKSEIFDDQFSVERPDGSNFTLKIRSTKLEDSAMYFCASHRDLNTEAFFGQGTRLTVV.

The CDR3 region has the DNA TGTGCCACCAGCAGGGTCGATGGGGGGCTTATTGGCGGGGAGCTGTTTTTT. The encoded protein is CATSRVDGGLIGGELFF. The chain combines TRBV15 with TRBJ2-2, with D perhaps matching TRBD1 or TRBD2 (6 bases each). The V gene lost 3 bases and the J gene lost 7 bases, with 21 bases spanning the gap. This CDR3 is 17 amino acids long. The germline V gene has CDR1 LNHNV and CDR2 YYDKDF (reference sequence).

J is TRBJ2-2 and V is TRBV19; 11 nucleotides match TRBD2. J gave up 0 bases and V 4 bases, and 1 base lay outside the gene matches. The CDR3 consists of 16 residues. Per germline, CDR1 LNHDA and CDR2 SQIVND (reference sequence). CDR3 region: CASSTGLAANTGELFF. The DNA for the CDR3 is TGTGCCAGTAGTACGGGACTAGCGGCGAACACCGGGGAGCTGTTTTTT. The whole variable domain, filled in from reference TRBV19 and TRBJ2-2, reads DGGITQSPKYLFRKEGQNVTLSCEQNLNHDAMYWYRQDPGQGLRLIYYSQIVNDFQKGDIAEGYSVSREKKESFPLTVTSAQKNPTAFYLCASSTGLAANTGELFFGEGSRLTVL.

The chain's CDR3 is CASRRGGQGAGYTF. In DNA, the CDR3 is TGTGCCAGCAGGAGGGGTGGACAGGGGGCTGGCTACACCTTC. The V gene is TRBV27, the J gene TRBJ1-2, with 11 bases fitting TRBD1. Germline V CDR1 and CDR2: MNHEY, SMNVEV (reference sequence). The CDR3 is made up of 14 amino acids. Trimming took 6 bases from V and 7 from J; bases not matched to a gene: 7.

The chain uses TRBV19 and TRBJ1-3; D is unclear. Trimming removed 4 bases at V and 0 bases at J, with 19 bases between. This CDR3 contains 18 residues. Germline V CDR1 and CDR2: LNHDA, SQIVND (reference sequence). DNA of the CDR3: TGTGCCAGTAGTAAACCCGGTGGGCGAACCGGCTCTGGAAACACCATATATTTT. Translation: CASSKPGGRTGSGNTIYF.

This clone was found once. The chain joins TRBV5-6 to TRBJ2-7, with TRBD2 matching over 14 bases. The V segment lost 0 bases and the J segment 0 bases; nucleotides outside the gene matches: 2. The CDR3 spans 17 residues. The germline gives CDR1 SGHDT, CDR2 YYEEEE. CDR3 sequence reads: CASSLGLAGGYSYEQYF. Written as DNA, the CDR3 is TGTGCCAGCAGCTTGGGACTAGCGGGAGGGTACTCCTACGAGCAGTACTTC.

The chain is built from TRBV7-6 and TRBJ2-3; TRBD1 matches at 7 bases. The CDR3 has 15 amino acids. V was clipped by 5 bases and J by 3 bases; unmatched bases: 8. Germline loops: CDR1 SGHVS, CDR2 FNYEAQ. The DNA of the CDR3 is TGTGCCAGCAGCCAAAATCCAGGGGGAACAGATACGCAGTATTTT. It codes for CASSQNPGGTDTQYF. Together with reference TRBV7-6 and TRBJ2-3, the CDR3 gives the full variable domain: GAGVSQSPRYKVTKRGQDVALRCDPISGHVSLYWYRQALGQGPEFLTYFNYEAQQDKSGLPNDRFSAERPEGSISTLTIQRTEQRDSAMYRCASSQNPGGTDTQYFGPGTRLTVL.